This is a list of T cell receptor beta chains from one sample in a study of blood T cell repertoires in COVID-19. This table comes from immunoSEQ multiplex PCR, and its TCRdb copy is limited to in-frame clones, with some not included. Counted here are under 250,000 clones, around nine tenths occurring once; the ten biggest clones make up 4% to 5.5%. Sequenced material: peripheral blood. The receptor set was obtained from a woman aged 40 to 50 with acute or convalescent COVID-19. Each CDR3 is given with its conserved first and last residue. The D gene is left open where the match is weak. Only part of the rows carry a size: once, few, many, or a class if the clone is expanded.

DNA	CDR3	J	size	V	D
TGTGCCTGGAGTCCCGGACTAGCGGGGGGGTACAATGAGCAGTTCTTC	CAWSPGLAGGYNEQFF	TRBJ2-1	NA	TRBV30	TRBD2
TGTGCCAGCAGTAAAGGGACAGGGTATGGCTACACCTTC	CASSKGTGYGYTF	TRBJ1-2	NA	TRBV2	TRBD1
TGCGCCAGCAGTCAATGGGGGACTAACCATGGCTACACCTTC	CASSQWGTNHGYTF	TRBJ1-2	NA	TRBV23-1	NA
TGTGCCAGCAGCCCGGCCGGGACAGGCGACTATGGCTACACCTTC	CASSPAGTGDYGYTF	TRBJ1-2	NA	TRBV9	TRBD1
TGTGCCAGCAGGGGGGGTTATGGCTACACCTTC	CASRGGYGYTF	TRBJ1-2	NA	TRBV2	NA
TGTGCCTGGAGAGGGACAGGGACCTATGGCTACACCTTC	CAWRGTGTYGYTF	TRBJ1-2	NA	TRBV30	TRBD1
TGTGCCAGCAGTGACTCGGCTATTTGGACAGGAGACAATGAGCAGTTCTTC	CASSDSAIWTGDNEQFF	TRBJ2-1	many	TRBV6-4	TRBD1
TGTGCCTGGAGTGACCGAGGGGGTGACTACACCTTC	CAWSDRGGDYTF	TRBJ1-2	NA	TRBV30	NA
TGTGCCAGCACCGGACAGGGATCGAATGAGCAGTTCTTC	CASTGQGSNEQFF	TRBJ2-1	NA	TRBV6-5	TRBD1
TGTGCCAGCAGGCCGACAGACACCATCTATGGCTACACCTTC	CASRPTDTIYGYTF	TRBJ1-2	NA	TRBV11-2	NA
TGTGCCTGGAAGGCGGGACAGGGGATTAGCAATCAGCCCCAGCATTTT	CAWKAGQGISNQPQHF	TRBJ1-5	NA	TRBV30	TRBD1
TGTGCCAGCAGGAAAACAGGGGCTGGCACTGAAGCTTTCTTT	CASRKTGAGTEAFF	TRBJ1-1	NA	TRBV2	TRBD1
TGTGCCAGCAGCCATGAACTAGCGGGATTATCGAATTTT	CASSHELAGLSNF	TRBJ2-3	NA	TRBV3-1/TRBV3-2	TRBD2
TGTGCCAGCCTTAAAGGGGGGGCCGGCACTGAAGCTTTCTTT	CASLKGGAGTEAFF	TRBJ1-1	NA	TRBV2	NA
TGTGCCAGTAAAACACAGGGGGGATCGGTTAGTCAGCCCCAGCATTTT	CASKTQGGSVSQPQHF	TRBJ1-5	NA	TRBV19	TRBD1
TGTGCCTGGACAGGGGGAGCGGGTGAAGCTTTCTTT	CAWTGGAGEAFF	TRBJ1-1	once	TRBV30	TRBD1
TGTGCCAGCAGTTACTCGAGGGATAATTCTGGAAACACCATATATTTT	CASSYSRDNSGNTIYF	TRBJ1-3	NA	TRBV6-5	NA
TGTGCCAGCTCACCATATCGGGCTAACTATGGCTACACCTTC	CASSPYRANYGYTF	TRBJ1-2	NA	TRBV18	NA
TGTGCCAGCAGCCTTGAGCAGGGGGCGAGGAGGGAAGCTTTCTTT	CASSLEQGARREAFF	TRBJ1-1	NA	TRBV7-3	TRBD1
TGTGCCAGCAGCTTTGGGGGCTCGGAAGGCTACACCTTC	CASSFGGSEGYTF	TRBJ1-2	NA	TRBV7-3	NA
TGTGCCAGCAGCATGGACAGGGCCACCGGGGAGCTGTTTTTT	CASSMDRATGELFF	TRBJ2-2	NA	TRBV5-4	TRBD1
TGCAGCGTTGACGCGGGACAGCTCCAAGAGACCCAGTACTTC	CSVDAGQLQETQYF	TRBJ2-5	NA	TRBV29-1	NA
TGTGCCAGCAGTGAATTTCGGGGGGCTTTCTTT	CASSEFRGAFF	TRBJ1-1	NA	TRBV6-1	NA
TGTGCCAGTAGCGACAGGAACTATGGCTACACCTTC	CASSDRNYGYTF	TRBJ1-2	NA	TRBV19	NA
TGTGCCACCAGTGGGGCCCCGGGACAGATCGAGACCCAGTACTTC	CATSGAPGQIETQYF	TRBJ2-5	NA	TRBV24-1	TRBD1
TGTGCCAGCAGCTTATGGGACTACCCGCTTAGCACAGATACGCAGTATTTT	CASSLWDYPLSTDTQYF	TRBJ2-3	once	TRBV7-2	TRBD2
TGTGCCAGCAGTTTCCCAGGGGCCAACGTCCTGACTTTC	CASSFPGANVLTF	TRBJ2-6	NA	TRBV7-9	NA
TGTGCCAGCAGCTTATCGTCCGGTACGCAGTATTTT	CASSLSSGTQYF	TRBJ2-3	NA	TRBV11-2	NA
TGTGCCAGCAGCTTACCAGCGGGGGGGCCGGCCGGGGAGCTGTTTTTT	CASSLPAGGPAGELFF	TRBJ2-2	NA	TRBV7-2	TRBD2